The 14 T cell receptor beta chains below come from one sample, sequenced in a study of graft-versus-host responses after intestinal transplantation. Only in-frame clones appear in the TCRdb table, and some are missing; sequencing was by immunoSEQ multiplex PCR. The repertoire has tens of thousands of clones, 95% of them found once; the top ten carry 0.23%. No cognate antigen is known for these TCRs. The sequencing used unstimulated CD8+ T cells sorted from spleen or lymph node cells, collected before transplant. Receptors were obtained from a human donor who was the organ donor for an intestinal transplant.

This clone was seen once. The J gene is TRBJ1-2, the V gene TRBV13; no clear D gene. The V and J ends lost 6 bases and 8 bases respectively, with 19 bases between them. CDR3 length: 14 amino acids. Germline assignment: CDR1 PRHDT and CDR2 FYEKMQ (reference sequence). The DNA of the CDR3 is TGTGCCAGCAGACCGGGGTCGGAGGTCGAGGGCTACACCTTC. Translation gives CASRPGSEVEGYTF.

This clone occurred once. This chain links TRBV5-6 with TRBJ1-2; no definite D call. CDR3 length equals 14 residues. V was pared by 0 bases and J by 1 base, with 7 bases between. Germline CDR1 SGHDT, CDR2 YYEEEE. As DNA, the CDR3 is TGTGCCAGCAGCTTGGGGTCGGTTAACTATGGCTACACCTTC. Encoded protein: CASSLGSVNYGYTF.

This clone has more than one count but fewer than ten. The DNA for the CDR3 is TGTGCCAGCAGCCCACAGGGGTTCTCCTATGGCTACACCTTC. It specifies CASSPQGFSYGYTF. This chain connects TRBV27 to TRBJ1-2; 7 nucleotides agree with TRBD1. The CDR3 is 14 residues long. V trimming: 6 bases; J trimming: 4 bases; junction bases outside the gene matches: 8. Germline CDR1 is MNHEY and CDR2 is SMNVEV (reference sequence).

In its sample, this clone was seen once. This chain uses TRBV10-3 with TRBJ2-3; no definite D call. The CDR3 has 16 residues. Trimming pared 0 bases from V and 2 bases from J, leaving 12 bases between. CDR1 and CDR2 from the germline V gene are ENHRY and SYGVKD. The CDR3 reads CAISESSASTTDTQYF. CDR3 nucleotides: TGTGCCATCAGTGAGTCCAGCGCAAGCACCACAGATACGCAGTATTTT.

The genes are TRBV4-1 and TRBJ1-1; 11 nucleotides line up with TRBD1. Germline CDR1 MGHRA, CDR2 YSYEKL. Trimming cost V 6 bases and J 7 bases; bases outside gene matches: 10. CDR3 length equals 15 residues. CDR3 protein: CASSHVGQGAGEAFF. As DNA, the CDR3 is TGCGCCAGCAGTCACGTCGGACAGGGGGCGGGTGAAGCTTTCTTT.

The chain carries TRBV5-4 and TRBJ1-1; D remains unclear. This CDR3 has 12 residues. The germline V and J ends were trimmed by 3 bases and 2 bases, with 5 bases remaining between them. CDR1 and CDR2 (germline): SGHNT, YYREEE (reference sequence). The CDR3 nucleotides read TGTGCCAGCAGCTCCTTTAACACTGAAGCTTTCTTT. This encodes CASSSFNTEAFF. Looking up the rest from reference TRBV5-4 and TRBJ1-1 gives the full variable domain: ETGVTQSPTHLIKTRGQQVTLRCSSQSGHNTVSWYQQALGQGPQFIFQYYREEENGRGNFPPRFSGLQFPNYSSELNVNALELDDSALYLCASSSFNTEAFFGQGTRLTVV.

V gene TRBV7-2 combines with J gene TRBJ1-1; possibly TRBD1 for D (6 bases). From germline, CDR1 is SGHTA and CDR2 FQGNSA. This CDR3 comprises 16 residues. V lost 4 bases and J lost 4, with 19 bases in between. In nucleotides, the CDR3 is TGTGCCAGCAGCTCCCAAGGGGGGACGGGGGGCACTGAAGCTTTCTTT. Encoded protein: CASSSQGGTGGTEAFF.

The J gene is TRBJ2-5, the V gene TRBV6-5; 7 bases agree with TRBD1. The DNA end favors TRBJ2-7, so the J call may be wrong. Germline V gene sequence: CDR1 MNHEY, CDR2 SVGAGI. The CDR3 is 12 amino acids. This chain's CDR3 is CASSRPGGEQYF. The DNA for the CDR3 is TGTGCCAGCAGTCGACCAGGGGGCGAGCAGTACTTC.

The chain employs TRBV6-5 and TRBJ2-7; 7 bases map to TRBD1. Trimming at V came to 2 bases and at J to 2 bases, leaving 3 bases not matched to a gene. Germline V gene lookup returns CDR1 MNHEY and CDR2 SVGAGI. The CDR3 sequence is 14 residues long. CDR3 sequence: CASSYGTATYEQYF. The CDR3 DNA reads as TGTGCCAGCAGTTACGGGACAGCTACCTACGAGCAGTACTTC.

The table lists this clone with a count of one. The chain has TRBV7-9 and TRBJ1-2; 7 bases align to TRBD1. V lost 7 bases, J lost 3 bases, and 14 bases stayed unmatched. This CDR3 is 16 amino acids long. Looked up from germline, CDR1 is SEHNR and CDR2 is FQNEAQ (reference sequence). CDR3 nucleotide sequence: TGTGCCAGCACAAAGTCTTTGGGGACAGTCGACTATGGCTACACCTTC. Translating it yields CASTKSLGTVDYGYTF.

CDR3 coding DNA: TGTGCCAGCAGCTTGGTTAGCGGGGGAGAGGAGACCCAGTACTTC. It codes for CASSLVSGGEETQYF. The chain employs TRBV5-4 and TRBJ2-5; 9 positions match TRBD2. There are 15 residues in the CDR3. CDR1 is SGHNT, CDR2 YYREEE, per germline (reference sequence). The trim removed 0 bases at V and 5 bases at J, leaving 5 bases unmatched.

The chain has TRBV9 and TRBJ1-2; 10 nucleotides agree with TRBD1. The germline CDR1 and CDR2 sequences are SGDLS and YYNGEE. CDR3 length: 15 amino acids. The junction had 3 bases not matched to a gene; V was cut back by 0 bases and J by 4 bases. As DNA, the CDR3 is TGTGCCAGCAGCGTAGGACAGGGGGCTGGCTATGGCTACACCTTC. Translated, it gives CASSVGQGAGYGYTF. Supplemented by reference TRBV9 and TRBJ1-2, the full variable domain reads DSGVTQTPKHLITATGQRVTLRCSPRSGDLSVYWYQQSLDQGLQFLIQYYNGEERAKGNILERFSAQQFPDLHSELNLSSLELGDSALYFCASSVGQGAGYGYTFGSGTRLTVV.

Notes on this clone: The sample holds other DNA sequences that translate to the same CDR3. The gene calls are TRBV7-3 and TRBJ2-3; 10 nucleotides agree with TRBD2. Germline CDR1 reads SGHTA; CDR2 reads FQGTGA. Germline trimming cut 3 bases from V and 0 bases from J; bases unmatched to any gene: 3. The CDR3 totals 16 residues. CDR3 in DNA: TGTGCCAGCAGCTTGCTAGCGGGGGCGAGCACAGATACGCAGTATTTT. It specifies CASSLLAGASTDTQYF. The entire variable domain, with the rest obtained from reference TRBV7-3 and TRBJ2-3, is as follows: GAGVSQTPSNKVTEKGKYVELRCDPISGHTALYWYRQSLGQGPEFLIYFQGTGAADDSGLPNDRFFAVRPEGSVSTLKIQRTERGDSAVYLCASSLLAGASTDTQYFGPGTRLTVL.

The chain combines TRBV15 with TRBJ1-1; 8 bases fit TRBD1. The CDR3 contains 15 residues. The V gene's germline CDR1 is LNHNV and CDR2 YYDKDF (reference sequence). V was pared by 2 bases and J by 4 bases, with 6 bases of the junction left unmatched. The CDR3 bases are TGTGCCACCAGCAGAAGGACAGGGTTGCCCACTGAAGCTTTCTTT. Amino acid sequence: CATSRRTGLPTEAFF.